The 20 T cell receptor beta chains presented below share a single source sample, sequenced in a study of CD8 T cells in Susac syndrome. Reverse transcription of roughly 0.5 to 1 ug RNA was carried out with random hexamers. TCRdb independently ran MiXCR on the immunoSEQ multiplex PCR reads; one entry per CDR3 protein. The table shows 2,000 to 3,000 distinct CDR3 sequences, with roughly 69% occurring only once. Staining for CD27 and CD45RA defined the memory subsets used in TEMRA sorting. Sequencing used CD8+ TEMRA cells from PBMCs. The subset here: FACS-sorted terminally differentiated effector memory CD8+ T cells re-expressing CD45RA (CD8+ TEMRA). All receptors derive from a human donor with Susac syndrome.

The chain carries TRBV20-1 and TRBJ1-2, with 9 bases aligning to TRBD1. This CDR3 is built from 13 residues. V was clipped by 6 bases and J by 6 bases; unmatched bases: 8. CDR1 and CDR2 (germline): DFQATT, SNEGSKA (reference sequence). CDR3 residues: CSADGTGGDGYTF. CDR3 nucleotide sequence: TGCAGTGCCGATGGAACAGGGGGCGATGGCTACACCTTC.

The chain uses TRBV6-2 or TRBV6-3 and TRBJ2-5; 10 bases agree with TRBD2. CDR3 length equals 15 residues. Looked up from germline, CDR1 is MNHEY and CDR2 is SVGEGT. V lost 4 bases and J lost 1; bases outside the gene matches: 3. CDR3 nucleotides: TGTGCCAGCAGTTCTACTAGCGGGACCCAAGAGACCCAGTACTTC. Protein: CASSSTSGTQETQYF.

The chain has TRBV6-5 and TRBJ2-2; weak D call: TRBD2 (6 bases). Trimming removed 6 bases from V and 5 bases from J, with 13 bases in between. The CDR3 covers 14 residues. The V gene's germline CDR1 is MNHEY and CDR2 SVGAGI. The CDR3 protein is CASSPPGATGELFF. CDR3 coding DNA: TGTGCCAGCAGCCCACCGGGAGCGACCGGGGAGCTGTTTTTT.

In this sample, this clonotype turned up a few times. The V and J genes are TRBV3-1 and TRBJ1-4, with D perhaps matching TRBD1 (6 bases). V was shortened by 0 bases and J by 8 bases, with 16 bases between the two germline ends. CDR3 length equals 16 residues. Germline CDR1 and CDR2: LGHDT and YNNKEL (reference sequence). The CDR3 is CASSQDLEEGGEKLFF. CDR3 in DNA: TGTGCCAGCAGCCAAGATTTGGAGGAAGGGGGGGAAAAACTGTTTTTT.

This chain links TRBV12-5 with TRBJ2-3; D is ambiguous. The V end lost 4 bases, the J end lost 0 bases, and 11 bases lay between the germline ends. The CDR3 spans 15 residues. CDR1 and CDR2 (germline): LGHNT, FRNRAP. CDR3 coding DNA: TGTGCTAGTGGTTCCCCGAGATCTAGCACAGATACGCAGTATTTT. Protein sequence: CASGSPRSSTDTQYF. The full variable domain, completed using reference TRBV12-5 and TRBJ2-3, is DARVTQTPRHKVTEMGQEVTMRCQPILGHNTVFWYRQTMMQGLELLAYFRNRAPLDDSGMPKDRFSAEMPDATLATLKIQPSEPRDSAVYFCASGSPRSSTDTQYFGPGTRLTVL.

This clonotype was observed a few times. The chain couples TRBV5-8 to TRBJ2-7; 8 bases match TRBD1. This CDR3 region has 17 residues. The trim removed 0 bases at V and 5 bases at J, leaving 13 bases unmatched. CDR1 is SGHTS and CDR2 is YDEGEE in the germline V gene. The CDR3 loop is CASSLGDWDRFWDEQYF. CDR3 DNA sequence: TGTGCCAGCAGCTTGGGCGATTGGGACAGGTTTTGGGACGAGCAGTACTTC.

The V gene is TRBV7-9, the J gene TRBJ2-7; no reliable D call. With 3 bases removed from V and 5 bases from J, the gap between germline ends came to 11 bases. CDR1 and CDR2 from the germline V gene are SEHNR and FQNEAQ (reference sequence). The CDR3 has 13 residues. The CDR3 nucleotides read TGTGCCAGCAGCTTGCAGGTTTCCGACGAGCAGTACTTC. It encodes CASSLQVSDEQYF.

The chain joins TRBV20-1 to TRBJ2-1; D may be TRBD1 (5 bases). V lost 2 bases and J lost 8, with 10 bases in between. The CDR3 loop spans 12 amino acids. Germline-derived CDR1 and CDR2 are DFQATT and SNEGSKA (reference sequence). CDR3 coding DNA: TGCAGTGCTAGAAAAGGGGTCCATGAGCAGTTCTTC. Its translation is CSARKGVHEQFF.

This clonotype was detected a few times. The J gene is TRBJ2-7, the V gene TRBV28; possibly TRBD2 for D (6 bases). CDR3 length equals 16 residues. The V end lost 5 bases, the J end lost 3 bases, and 20 bases lay between the germline ends. The germline gives CDR1 MDHEN, CDR2 SYDVKM. In DNA, the CDR3 is TGTGCCAGCAGTGAAGGCCGGGGATGGGGAGGCTACGAGCAGTACTTC. Its protein product is CASSEGRGWGGYEQYF.

This clonotype was seen once. The chain joins TRBV19 to TRBJ2-6, with a possible D match to TRBD1 (5 bases). Per germline, CDR1 LNHDA and CDR2 SQIVND (reference sequence). Trimming took off 5 bases at V and 3 bases at J, with 14 bases between the two ends. This CDR3 spans 16 amino acids. In DNA, the CDR3 is TGTGCCAGTAGTCCAGGGTCTACCGTTGGGGCCAACGTCCTGACTTTC. Translation gives CASSPGSTVGANVLTF.

With respect to this clonotype: One junction end disagrees with the germline gene, perhaps due to a read error. This chain connects TRBV20-1 to TRBJ2-1; 9 bases map to TRBD2. This CDR3 has 16 amino acids. Germline lookup yields CDR1 DFQATT and CDR2 SNEGSKA (reference sequence). The chain's CDR3 is CCALGTRGGEWNEQFF. In DNA, the CDR3 is TGCTGTGCTCTGGGGACTCGCGGGGGGGAATGGAATGAGCAGTTCTTC.

V is TRBV2 and J is TRBJ1-5, with a possible D match to TRBD1 (5 bases). The V gene lost 8 bases and the J gene lost 5 bases, with 13 bases spanning the gap. Germline V gene data show CDR1 as SNHLY and CDR2 as FYNNEI. This CDR3 spans 13 amino acids. The CDR3 bases are TGTGCCAGCGGCCTACAGGAGTATCAGCCCCAGCATTTT. It encodes CASGLQEYQPQHF. Based on the CDR3 plus reference TRBV2 and TRBJ1-5, the full variable domain is EPEVTQTPSHQVTQMGQEVILRCVPISNHLYFYWYRQILGQKVEFLVSFYNNEISEKSEIFDDQFSVERPDGSNFTLKIRSTKLEDSAMYFCASGLQEYQPQHFGDGTRLSIL.

V usage is TRBV5-6 and J usage is TRBJ2-1, with D unclear. The CDR3 sequence is 13 residues long. V was cut by 4 bases and J by 6 bases, with 11 bases left in between. CDR1 and CDR2 (germline): SGHDT, YYEEEE. CDR3 in amino acids: CASSLSPGNEQFF. DNA for the CDR3: TGTGCCAGCAGCCTTAGTCCCGGCAATGAGCAGTTCTTC.

J is TRBJ1-5 and V is TRBV6-2 or TRBV6-3; D is uncertain. This CDR3 contains 12 residues. Trimming cost V 8 bases and J 0 bases, with 5 bases left between them. Germline loops: CDR1 MNHEY, CDR2 SVGEGT. This chain's CDR3 is CASAYSNQPQHF. The CDR3 nucleotides read TGTGCCAGCGCGTATAGCAATCAGCCCCAGCATTTT.

The CDR3 DNA reads as TGTGCCAGCAGCCTGGCGACTAGCTTTGAGCTATTTGATGAGCAGTACTTC. Its translation is CASSLATSFELFDEQYF. The chain recombines TRBV13 with TRBJ2-7; TRBD2 agrees at 7 bases. The germline gives CDR1 PRHDT, CDR2 FYEKMQ (reference sequence). The CDR3 extends over 17 amino acids. Trimming cost V 5 bases and J 7 bases; bases outside gene matches: 20.

This rearrangement joins TRBV27 to TRBJ2-1, with D possibly being TRBD2 (6 bases). V gave up 5 bases and J gave up 8 bases, with 13 bases separating them. The CDR3 consists of 13 residues. Germline loops: CDR1 MNHEY, CDR2 SMNVEV (reference sequence). CDR3 in DNA: TGTGCCAGCAGTCCGTACTTAGCGGATGAGCAGTTCTTC. Translating it yields CASSPYLADEQFF.

V and J are TRBV11-3 and TRBJ1-5; the D is unclear. Germline V gives CDR1 SGHNT, CDR2 YENEEA. This CDR3 contains 15 residues. The germline V and J ends were trimmed by 0 bases and 0 bases, with 6 bases remaining between them. The CDR3 region is CASSLDRDSNQPQHF. The CDR3 nucleotides read TGTGCCAGCAGCTTAGATCGGGATAGCAATCAGCCCCAGCATTTT. The full variable domain, rest sourced from reference TRBV11-3 and TRBJ1-5, is EAGVVQSPRYKIIEKKQPVAFWCNPISGHNTLYWYLQNLGQGPELLIRYENEEAVDDSQLPKDRFSAERLKGVDSTLKIQPAELGDSAVYLCASSLDRDSNQPQHFGDGTRLSIL.

The J gene is TRBJ1-1, the V gene TRBV12-3 or TRBV12-4; a weak D match, TRBD1 (5 bases). V was clipped by 5 bases and J by 13 bases, with 14 bases between them. The CDR3 contains 11 residues. The CDR3 DNA reads as TGTGCCAGCAGTCCCGGGGCTGGAGTTTTCTTT. Protein: CASSPGAGVFF.

This clonotype was found a few times. The V gene is TRBV11-2, the J gene TRBJ2-1; 7 positions agree with TRBD2. Losses at the gene ends were 3 bases for V and 5 bases for J; bases not matched to a gene: 4. The germline V gene encodes CDR1 SGHAT and CDR2 FQNNGV. This CDR3 comprises 14 residues. CDR3 in amino acids: CASSFSGVHNEQFF. The CDR3 bases are TGTGCCAGCAGCTTCAGCGGGGTCCACAATGAGCAGTTCTTC.

The chain carries TRBV15 and TRBJ2-1, with 7 bases fitting TRBD1. This CDR3 comprises 17 residues. The V and J ends lost 3 bases and 6 bases, in that order; junction bases with no gene match: 14. Germline loops: CDR1 LNHNV, CDR2 YYDKDF (reference sequence). This chain's CDR3 is CATSSYPDRENPNEQFF. As DNA, the CDR3 is TGTGCCACCAGCAGTTACCCCGACAGGGAAAATCCCAATGAGCAGTTCTTC.